Below are 31 T cell receptor beta chains sequenced from a single sample in a study of T cell responses to AZD1222 COVID-19 vaccine. This table comes from immunoSEQ multiplex PCR, and its TCRdb copy is limited to in-frame clones, with some not included. Found here are roughly 160,000 clones, around 89% of them singletons; the top ten hold 6.9%. The material was peripheral blood, obtained on day 0 of AZD1222 vaccination. These TCRs come from an adult in good health.

The chain links TRBV11-2 to TRBJ2-3, with D unclear. Germline CDR1 reads SGHAT; CDR2 reads FQNNGV. Trimming stripped 0 bases from V and 12 bases from J, with 13 bases between. The CDR3 totals 13 residues. The CDR3 DNA follows: TGTGCCAGCAGCTTAGATCTGACGAGAAGTCAGTATTTT. As protein: CASSLDLTRSQYF.

Only a few counts were recorded for this clone. The V gene is TRBV5-6, the J gene TRBJ2-7; D is ambiguous. CDR1 is SGHDT and CDR2 is YYEEEE in the germline V gene. The CDR3 runs 12 residues. V lost 4 bases and J 2 bases, leaving 7 bases between the germline ends. The CDR3 is CASSREAYEQYF. DNA of the CDR3: TGTGCCAGCAGCCGTGAAGCCTACGAGCAGTACTTC.

The genes are TRBV5-1 and TRBJ1-2, with D perhaps matching TRBD1 (5 bases). Per the germline V gene, CDR1 is SGHRS and CDR2 is YFSETQ. V was shortened by 0 bases and J by 0 bases, with 9 bases between the two germline ends. The CDR3 extends over 15 amino acids. The CDR3 DNA reads as TGCGCCAGCAGCTTGGGACAGAGCACTAACTATGGCTACACCTTC. Amino acids: CASSLGQSTNYGYTF.

The CDR3 DNA reads TGCGCCAGCTTCCCGGGGGGCAACACCGGGGAGCTGTTTTTT. Translation gives CASFPGGNTGELFF. This rearrangement joins TRBV5-1 to TRBJ2-2, with D possibly being TRBD2 (7 bases). Germline-derived CDR1 and CDR2 are SGHRS and YFSETQ. V was clipped by 7 bases and J by 2 bases, with 12 bases between them. The CDR3 is 14 residues long.

In this sample, this clone turned up a few times. The chain employs TRBV7-9 and TRBJ2-1, with D possibly called TRBD1 or TRBD2 (5 bases each). The CDR3 spans 13 residues. V shed 11 bases and J shed 2 bases, with 13 bases lying between them. CDR1 SEHNR and CDR2 FQNEAQ come from the germline V gene (reference sequence). The CDR3 region is CALLLGPYNEQFF. The CDR3 nucleotides read TGTGCCCTATTGTTGGGACCCTACAATGAGCAGTTCTTC.

This clone is a singleton in its sample. The rearrangement links TRBV27 to TRBJ2-7, with 9 bases fitting TRBD1. The CDR3 loop spans 13 amino acids. Germline CDR1 and CDR2: MNHEY and SMNVEV (reference sequence). After removal of 6 bases from V and 4 bases from J, the junction contained 4 bases not matched to a gene. The CDR3: CASSTGTGYEQYF. CDR3 in DNA: TGTGCCAGCAGCACAGGGACAGGGTACGAGCAGTACTTC.

The chain employs TRBV5-1 and TRBJ2-4; tentative D call: TRBD2 (5 bases). Trimming shortened V by 1 base and J by 6 bases, and 14 bases separated the two germline ends. The CDR3 runs 15 residues. CDR1 is SGHRS and CDR2 is YFSETQ in the germline V gene. CDR3 sequence: CASSLYRAGGNIQYF. DNA of the CDR3: TGCGCCAGCAGCTTGTATAGGGCTGGAGGAAACATTCAGTACTTC.

The chain uses TRBV3-1 (or the pseudogene TRBV3-2) and TRBJ1-4; 7 bases are shared with TRBD1. Trimming cost V 3 bases and J 7 bases; bases outside gene matches: 11. This CDR3 contains 16 residues. Germline V CDR1 and CDR2: LGHDT, YNNKEL (reference sequence). The CDR3 nucleotides read TGTGCCAGCAGCCAGATAACCGGGACAGTAGGTGAAAAACTGTTTTTT. It yields the protein CASSQITGTVGEKLFF.

This rearrangement joins TRBV6-5 to TRBJ1-6; tentative D call: TRBD1 (5 bases). Germline-derived CDR1 and CDR2 are MNHEY and SVGAGI. This CDR3 comprises 14 residues. With 7 bases removed from V and 6 bases from J, the gap between germline ends came to 13 bases. For the CDR3, the DNA is TGTGCCAGCACAAGTTGGGACTTTAATTCACCCCTCCACTTT. Encoded protein: CASTSWDFNSPLHF.

DNA for the CDR3: TGCGCCAGCAGCCCCGGACAGGGGGCGCCTGGAAACACCATATATTTT. Encoded protein: CASSPGQGAPGNTIYF. J is TRBJ1-3 and V is TRBV5-1; TRBD1 aligns across 11 bases. This CDR3 is 16 amino acids long. CDR1 is SGHRS and CDR2 is YFSETQ in the germline V gene. V lost 4 bases and J lost 2; bases outside the gene matches: 5.

This sequence joins TRBV6-5 and TRBJ2-1, with D tentatively TRBD1 (6 bases). The CDR3 covers 12 residues. Germline V gives CDR1 MNHEY, CDR2 SVGAGI. The ends were cut back, 5 bases at V and 10 bases at J, with 12 bases in the middle. The CDR3: CASSPGAEEQFF. As DNA, the CDR3 is TGTGCCAGCAGTCCAGGGGCGGAAGAGCAGTTCTTC.

This clone was recorded once. The CDR3 region has the DNA TGTGCCAGCAGTGAAGGAAGGGCACATTCGAACACTGAAGCTTTCTTT. This sequence encodes CASSEGRAHSNTEAFF. V usage is TRBV2 and J usage is TRBJ1-1; D unclear. CDR1 and CDR2 from the germline V gene are SNHLY and FYNNEI. Trimming stripped 1 base from V and 1 base from J, with 13 bases between. This CDR3 spans 16 amino acids.

CDR3 protein: CASSMSSEETQYF. CDR3 coding DNA: TGTGCCAGTAGTATGTCCAGTGAGGAGACCCAGTACTTC. This rearrangement joins TRBV19 to TRBJ2-5; D is unclear. Germline V gene data show CDR1 as LNHDA and CDR2 as SQIVND (reference sequence). V was shortened by 3 bases and J by 5 bases, with 10 bases between the two germline ends. The CDR3 has 13 amino acids.

This chain connects TRBV27 to TRBJ2-1; 14 nucleotides line up with TRBD2. The CDR3 has 20 amino acids. V was pared by 5 bases and J by 3 bases, with 15 bases of the junction left unmatched. Germline V gene data show CDR1 as MNHEY and CDR2 as SMNVEV (reference sequence). CDR3 in amino acids: CASSDPAGTSGGPYYNEQFF. The DNA of the CDR3 is TGTGCCAGCAGTGACCCTGCCGGGACTAGCGGGGGACCTTACTACAATGAGCAGTTCTTC.

The V gene is TRBV18, the J gene TRBJ2-3; unclear D gene. Trimming shortened V by 5 bases and J by 3 bases, and 15 bases separated the two germline ends. Germline CDR1 is KGHSH and CDR2 is LQKENI. This CDR3 is built from 15 residues. The CDR3 DNA reads TGTGCCAGCTCATCCCAGACGGGCCTGACAGATACGCAGTATTTT. Translating it yields CASSSQTGLTDTQYF.

The rearrangement joins TRBV2 to TRBJ1-2; the match to TRBD1 covers 7 bases. This CDR3 comprises 14 residues. Germline V gene sequence: CDR1 SNHLY, CDR2 FYNNEI. With 7 bases clipped from V and 2 bases from J, the junction kept 7 bases outside the gene matches. This CDR3 reads CASKATGANYGYTF. CDR3 in DNA: TGTGCCAGCAAAGCCACAGGGGCAAACTATGGCTACACCTTC.

In this sample, this clone turned up once. The rearrangement uses TRBV7-2 and TRBJ2-6; D assignment may be TRBD1 or TRBD2 (5 bases each). Looked up from germline, CDR1 is SGHTA and CDR2 is FQGNSA. Trimming took 5 bases from V and 4 from J, leaving 18 bases between them. This CDR3 is 17 amino acids long. CDR3 bases: TGTGCCAGCAGCAGCCGGGACCTCGGTATAGGGGCCAACGTCCTGACTTTC. Translated, it gives CASSSRDLGIGANVLTF.

The V and J genes are TRBV2 and TRBJ2-7, with D uncertain. Per germline, CDR1 SNHLY and CDR2 FYNNEI. Trimming shortened V by 3 bases and J by 2 bases, and 8 bases separated the two germline ends. This CDR3 spans 13 amino acids. Here the CDR3 reads CASSEAFAYEQYV. CDR3 sequence (DNA): TGTGCCAGCAGTGAGGCGTTCGCCTACGAGCAGTACGTC.

The J gene is TRBJ2-7, the V gene TRBV7-2; D tentatively reads TRBD1 or TRBD2 (6 bases each). The CDR3 contains 15 residues. In germline, CDR1 is SGHTA, CDR2 FQGNSA. V was shortened by 4 bases and J by 6 bases, with 19 bases between the two germline ends. The CDR3 loop is CASSYGGTIRSEQYF. As DNA, the CDR3 is TGTGCCAGCAGCTACGGAGGGACAATCCGTTCCGAGCAGTACTTC.

The rearrangement joins TRBV14 to TRBJ2-4, with TRBD2 identical over 8 bases. J lost 8 bases, V lost 4 bases, and 7 bases had no gene match. CDR3 size: 14 residues. CDR1 and CDR2 from the germline V gene are SGHDN and FVKESK. CDR3 loop: CASSPPGLGDIQYF. The CDR3 region has the DNA TGTGCCAGCAGCCCGCCGGGACTAGGAGACATTCAGTACTTC.

This clone was seen a few times. The chain joins TRBV3-1 (or the pseudogene TRBV3-2) to TRBJ2-2; 8 positions agree with TRBD1. J was trimmed by 5 bases and V by 4 bases; bases with no gene match: 3. In germline, CDR1 is LGHDT, CDR2 YNNKEL (reference sequence). This CDR3 comprises 14 residues. CDR3 bases: TGTGCCAGCAGCCCGACAGGGGCAACCGGGGAGCTGTTTTTT. Protein sequence: CASSPTGATGELFF.

This clone was recorded only once. This chain links TRBV19 with TRBJ1-6; D ambiguous. The CDR3 length is 12 residues. The V and J ends lost 4 bases and 10 bases respectively, with 8 bases between them. From germline, CDR1 is LNHDA and CDR2 SQIVND (reference sequence). This CDR3 reads CASSTPRSPLHF. In DNA form, the CDR3 reads TGTGCCAGTAGTACCCCCAGGTCACCCCTCCACTTT.

This clone was detected once. J is TRBJ2-7 and V is TRBV6-5, with 7 bases matching TRBD1. The germline CDR1 and CDR2 sequences are MNHEY and SVGAGI. The V and J ends lost 7 bases and 1 base, in that order; junction bases with no gene match: 4. This CDR3 is 13 amino acids long. CDR3 amino acids: CASTPTGSYEQYF. CDR3 sequence (DNA): TGTGCCAGCACCCCGACAGGGTCCTACGAGCAGTACTTC.

This rearrangement joins TRBV7-9 to TRBJ2-7; D gene ambiguous. V lost 1 base and J lost 4, with 20 bases in between. In germline, CDR1 is SEHNR, CDR2 FQNEAQ (reference sequence). The CDR3 totals 17 residues. This chain's CDR3 is CASSLGETKVNSYEQYV. The CDR3 DNA reads TGTGCCAGCAGCTTAGGGGAAACCAAGGTGAATTCTTACGAGCAGTACGTC.

This chain joins TRBV19 and TRBJ1-2; no firm D call. V gave up 3 bases and J gave up 2 bases, with 19 bases separating them. The CDR3 runs to 17 residues. Germline lookup yields CDR1 LNHDA and CDR2 SQIVND (reference sequence). The CDR3 nucleotides read TGTGCCAGTAGTATGTGGCCAGTGAGAGGGCCCAACTATGGCTACACCTTC. Residues: CASSMWPVRGPNYGYTF.

This clone was observed a few times. As DNA, the CDR3 is TGCAGCGTTGAAGGGCAAAGCTCCTACGAGCAGTACTTC. Its protein product is CSVEGQSSYEQYF. The J gene is TRBJ2-7, the V gene TRBV29-1; D is uncertain. The CDR3 consists of 13 residues. Trimming stripped 1 base from V and 0 bases from J, with 7 bases between. In germline, CDR1 is SQVTM, CDR2 ANQGSEA.

The genes are TRBV10-3 and TRBJ2-3; TRBD2 matches at 7 bases. V shed 7 bases and J 2 bases; nucleotides not matched to a gene: 6. The germline V gene encodes CDR1 ENHRY and CDR2 SYGVKD. This CDR3 spans 14 amino acids. The CDR3, as DNA: TGTGCCATCACGTCTAGCGGTGACACAGATACGCAGTATTTT. It encodes CAITSSGDTDTQYF.

The chain carries TRBV18 and TRBJ2-7; 9 bases map to TRBD1. Germline values: CDR1 KGHSH, CDR2 LQKENI. The CDR3 sequence is 16 residues long. V was pared by 0 bases and J by 3 bases, with 6 bases of the junction left unmatched. This CDR3 reads CASSPPVGQGNYEQYF. The CDR3 DNA reads TGTGCCAGCTCACCACCGGTAGGACAGGGGAACTACGAGCAGTACTTC.

The J gene is TRBJ2-1, the V gene TRBV6-4; 9 bases match TRBD2. CDR1 is MRHNA and CDR2 is SNTAGT in the germline V gene. With 0 bases clipped from V and 7 bases from J, the junction kept 4 bases outside the gene matches. This CDR3 comprises 15 residues. The CDR3 bases are TGTGCCAGCAGTGACTCGCGGGGGGGCTTTAATGAGCAGTTCTTC. This translates into CASSDSRGGFNEQFF.

The chain uses TRBV7-6 and TRBJ2-7; D possibly uses TRBD1 or TRBD2 (5 bases each). This CDR3 has 13 amino acids. The V gene's germline CDR1 is SGHVS and CDR2 FNYEAQ. Trimming removed 4 bases from V and 3 bases from J, with 10 bases in between. CDR3 region: CASSSRDGYEQYF. For the CDR3, the DNA is TGTGCCAGCAGCTCCCGGGACGGCTACGAGCAGTACTTC.

The chain uses TRBV11-2 and TRBJ1-1, with D possibly being TRBD1 (6 bases). This CDR3 has 13 residues. V was pared by 5 bases and J by 3 bases, with 10 bases between. Germline assignment: CDR1 SGHAT and CDR2 FQNNGV. CDR3 nucleotide sequence: TGTGCCAGCAGCCTGGACAGTTACACTGAAGCTTTCTTT. This gives the protein CASSLDSYTEAFF.